A selection of T cell receptor beta chains follows, all from one sample in a study of T cell responses to AZD1222 COVID-19 vaccine. Some clones are missing from TCRdb's copy, which holds only in-frame ones; the method was immunoSEQ multiplex PCR. The sample lists 120,000 or so clones, 90% occurring once. The sequencing used peripheral blood, collected on day 0 of AZD1222 vaccination. The receptor set was obtained from an adult in good health. CDR3s leave out the opening cysteine and the closing phenylalanine or tryptophan.

V gene,CDR3 protein
TRBV6-2/TRBV6-3,ASSHGVVSEAF
TRBV19,ASSPRFSGRDNEQF
TRBV4-1,ASSPTDRSSSRYGNTIY
TRBV11-2,ASSLGGGIEGYT
TRBV7-6,ASSLEGRAGNEQF
TRBV11-2,ASSSTYEQY
TRBV18,ASSLGQGERETQY
TRBV19,ASSITAGVNQPQH
TRBV7-2,ASSLRQGSLEAF
TRBV24-1,ATSGGGASYNEQF
TRBV13,ASSLGGLEQY
TRBV7-2,ASSFSGRAGEQY
TRBV27,ASSRQAGGNTIY
TRBV10-3,AIRTGRGTDTQY